These T cell receptor beta chains were read from a single sample in a study of blood T cells in healthy people across ages. TCRdb reprocessed the 5' RACE reads with MiXCR, giving one entry per CDR3 protein. The sample consists of about 1.8 million distinct CDR3 sequences, about 50% of them appearing once. Sample: blood. The receptors come from a woman in her thirties or forties in good health. Each CDR3 is given with its conserved first and last residue. D genes are given only for firm matches. Size is stated for part of the rows, as once, few or many counts, or as a class when the clone is expanded.

size: once; J: TRBJ1-2; V: TRBV20-1; D: NA; CDR3: CSAMNRANGYTF; DNA: TGCAGTGCTATGAACAGAGCAAATGGCTACACCTTC
size: NA; J: TRBJ1-2; V: TRBV6-5; D: NA; CDR3: CCAWDGGYGYTF; DNA: TGTTGCGCCTGGGATGGAGGCTATGGCTACACCTTC
size: NA; J: TRBJ2-1; V: TRBV7-2; D: TRBD2; CDR3: CASSATSGGAREQFF; DNA: TGTGCCAGCAGCGCAACTAGCGGGGGGGCCAGGGAGCAGTTCTTC
size: NA; J: TRBJ2-5; V: TRBV10-3; D: TRBD1; CDR3: CAISDGQGGETQYF; DNA: TGTGCCATCAGTGACGGACAGGGAGGAGAGACCCAGTACTTC
size: NA; J: TRBJ2-5; V: TRBV3-1; D: TRBD2; CDR3: CASSEGLAGEIFLETQYF; DNA: TGTGCCAGCAGCGAGGGACTAGCGGGGGAAATTTTTCTTGAGACCCAGTACTTC
size: NA; J: TRBJ2-1; V: TRBV29-1; D: TRBD2; CDR3: CSSKTSGRANEQFF; DNA: TGCAGCTCTAAGACTAGCGGGAGGGCCAATGAGCAGTTCTTC
size: NA; J: TRBJ1-2; V: TRBV28; D: NA; CDR3: CGVGREGYTF; DNA: TGTGGAGTTGGGAGAGAGGGCTACACCTTC
size: NA; J: TRBJ1-2; V: TRBV15; D: NA; CDR3: CATRPRDAYGYTF; DNA: TGTGCCACCCGCCCCCGGGACGCATATGGCTACACCTTC
size: NA; J: TRBJ2-1; V: TRBV9; D: NA; CDR3: CASSPRDGGDEQFF; DNA: TGTGCCAGCAGCCCGAGGGACGGGGGCGATGAGCAGTTCTTC
size: NA; J: TRBJ2-5; V: TRBV6-5; D: TRBD1; CDR3: CASSKTTGAWETQYF; DNA: TGTGCCAGCAGTAAAACGACAGGGGCGTGGGAGACCCAGTACTTC
size: NA; J: TRBJ2-7; V: TRBV4-1; D: NA; CDR3: CASSQLQLSSYEQYF; DNA: TGCGCCAGCAGCCAACTACAGCTATCGTCCTACGAGCAGTACTTC
size: few; J: TRBJ2-5; V: TRBV29-1; D: NA; CDR3: CSKTGSNQETQYF; DNA: TGCAGCAAAACCGGGAGTAACCAAGAGACCCAGTACTTC
size: once; J: TRBJ1-4; V: TRBV6-5; D: NA; CDR3: CASSYIYGGTNEKLFF; DNA: TGTGCCAGCAGTTATATATATGGGGGGACTAATGAAAAACTGTTTTTT
size: NA; J: TRBJ2-1; V: TRBV2; D: NA; CDR3: CASGGVSSYNEQFF; DNA: TGTGCCAGCGGCGGGGTGTCCTCCTACAATGAGCAGTTCTTC
size: NA; J: TRBJ2-5; V: TRBV12-3/TRBV12-4; D: TRBD1; CDR3: CASSLDRGGEETQYF; DNA: TGTGCCAGCAGTCTCGACAGGGGGGGCGAAGAGACCCAGTACTTC
size: NA; J: TRBJ2-3; V: TRBV6-5; D: NA; CDR3: CASSYSKGEVSTDTQYF; DNA: TGTGCCAGCAGTTACTCGAAGGGAGAGGTTAGCACAGATACGCAGTATTTT
size: many; J: TRBJ2-7; V: TRBV9; D: NA; CDR3: CASSVEGHMPYEQYF; DNA: TGTGCCAGCAGCGTAGAAGGCCATATGCCCTACGAGCAGTACTTC
size: NA; J: TRBJ2-5; V: TRBV6-5; D: NA; CDR3: CASSYSRGSREQYF; DNA: TGTGCCAGCAGTTACTCTCGGGGGTCGAGGGAGCAGTACTTC
size: few; J: TRBJ2-3; V: TRBV5-1; D: NA; CDR3: CASSLQGGNTDTQYF; DNA: TGCGCCAGCAGCTTGCAGGGGGGCAACACAGATACGCAGTATTTT
size: few; J: TRBJ2-7; V: TRBV29-1; D: NA; CDR3: CSVPSALGYEQYF; DNA: TGCAGCGTCCCCAGCGCCCTGGGGTACGAGCAGTACTTC
size: NA; J: TRBJ2-7; V: TRBV6-6; D: NA; CDR3: CATKGGVDEQYF; DNA: TGTGCCACAAAGGGCGGAGTGGACGAGCAGTACTTC
size: NA; J: TRBJ2-1; V: TRBV7-2; D: TRBD2; CDR3: CASSLGSLAGAGEQFF; DNA: TGTGCCAGCAGCTTAGGATCCCTAGCGGGGGCCGGTGAGCAGTTCTTC
size: NA; J: TRBJ2-6; V: TRBV12-3/TRBV12-4; D: TRBD1; CDR3: CASRGRDRGSSANVLTF; DNA: TGTGCCAGCAGGGGCCGGGACAGGGGCAGTTCGGCCAACGTCCTGACTTTC
size: few; J: TRBJ1-2; V: TRBV20-1; D: TRBD1; CDR3: CSAASGQGYGYTF; DNA: TGCAGTGCTGCCTCGGGACAGGGCTATGGCTACACCTTC
size: NA; J: TRBJ1-1; V: TRBV3-1; D: NA; CDR3: CASSARQSEAFF; DNA: TGTGCCAGCAGCGCGAGACAGTCGGAAGCTTTCTTT
size: NA; J: TRBJ2-5; V: TRBV7-2; D: TRBD2; CDR3: CASSSRTSGGIQETQYF; DNA: TGTGCCAGCAGCTCAAGGACTAGCGGGGGGATCCAAGAGACCCAGTACTTC
size: many; J: TRBJ2-7; V: TRBV28; D: NA; CDR3: CASSPRQSYEQYF; DNA: TGTGCCAGCAGCCCCCGACAGTCCTACGAGCAGTACTTC
size: few; J: TRBJ2-7; V: TRBV12-3/TRBV12-4; D: NA; CDR3: CASSSDLSSYEQYF; DNA: TGTGCCAGCAGTTCTGACTTGAGCTCCTACGAGCAGTACTTC
size: NA; J: TRBJ2-7; V: TRBV5-1; D: TRBD1; CDR3: CASSSQDRISYEQYF; DNA: TGCGCCAGCAGCTCCCAGGACAGGATCTCCTACGAGCAGTACTTC
size: NA; J: TRBJ2-5; V: TRBV29-1; D: NA; CDR3: CSVDRFKKTQYF; DNA: TGCAGCGTTGACAGGTTCAAGAAGACCCAGTACTTC
size: NA; J: TRBJ2-3; V: TRBV28; D: NA; CDR3: CASSWGTSYADTQYF; DNA: TGTGCCAGCAGTTGGGGTACTAGCTATGCAGATACGCAGTATTTT
size: few; J: TRBJ1-2; V: TRBV13; D: TRBD1; CDR3: CASSLGGQGINYGYTF; DNA: TGTGCCAGCAGCTTAGGAGGACAGGGGATTAACTATGGCTACACCTTC
size: NA; J: TRBJ2-4; V: TRBV3-1; D: NA; CDR3: CASSQDGRSGPMYF; DNA: TGTGCCAGCAGCCAAGATGGAAGGTCGGGCCCAATGTACTTC
size: many; J: TRBJ2-7; V: TRBV12-3/TRBV12-4; D: TRBD1; CDR3: CASSSPRTGEHEQYF; DNA: TGTGCCAGCAGTTCGCCCCGGACAGGTGAACACGAGCAGTACTTC